The present TCR beta chain was sequenced within a study of T cell repertoires in cytomegalovirus infection. Study context: Public TCR beta signatures indicated both CMV infection and matching HLA type. The study, taken as a whole, reports: Cumulative public TCR beta family frequency identified carriers of CMV plus the relevant HLA.

From the reads, TCRdb called clonotypes with MiXCR, one entry per CDR3 protein. The table includes approximately 730,000 distinct CDR3 sequences, roughly 30% detected once. A note on this clonotype: Antigen specificity is unknown.

The TCR originated in a human donor in good health (CMV status not recorded). Some clones in this sample may be carry-over from other donors' samples. Sequences were derived from cultured PBMCs, sampled from culture after CMV antigen stimulation.

CDR3 region: CSARDLSETDTQYF. The CDR3, as DNA: TGCAGTGCTAGAGATCTTTCGGAGACAGATACGCAGTATTTT. This sequence joins TRBV20-1 and TRBJ2-3; D gene unclear. Per germline, CDR1 DFQATT and CDR2 SNEGSKA (reference sequence). Trimming shortened V by 0 bases and J by 3 bases, and 10 bases separated the two germline ends. The CDR3 loop spans 14 amino acids.